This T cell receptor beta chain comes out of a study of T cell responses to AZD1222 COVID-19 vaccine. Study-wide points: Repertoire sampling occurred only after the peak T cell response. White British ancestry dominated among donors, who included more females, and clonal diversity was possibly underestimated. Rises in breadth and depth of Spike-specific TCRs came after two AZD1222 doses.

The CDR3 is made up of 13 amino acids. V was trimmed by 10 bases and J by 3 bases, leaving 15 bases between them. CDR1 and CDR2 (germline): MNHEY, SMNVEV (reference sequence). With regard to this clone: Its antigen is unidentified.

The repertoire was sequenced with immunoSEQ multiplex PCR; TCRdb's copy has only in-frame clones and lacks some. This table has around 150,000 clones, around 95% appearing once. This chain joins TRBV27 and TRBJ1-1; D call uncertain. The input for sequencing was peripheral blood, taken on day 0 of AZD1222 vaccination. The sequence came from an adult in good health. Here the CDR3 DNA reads TGTGCCACTATGGGGTGGGCGGACACTGAAGCTTTCTTT. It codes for CATMGWADTEAFF.